The clone carrying this TCR beta chain appeared a few times. The data were obtained in a study of patients and donors after allogeneic stem cell transplantation. With 7 bases removed from V and 5 bases from J, the gap between germline ends came to 12 bases. The CDR3 has 12 amino acids. TCRdb re-called the RT-PCR reads through MiXCR, storing one row per CDR3 protein. The table shows under 170,000 distinct CDR3 sequences, with roughly two fifths occurring only once. This receptor was taken from a human donor who was either an allogeneic HSCT recipient or a stem cell or donor lymphocyte infusion donor (not recorded which). It is not recorded whose cells these are; they may come from a transplant donor. The sample was blood, either unsorted or a sorted T cell fraction (not recorded which). This rearrangement joins TRBV12-3 or TRBV12-4 to TRBJ2-7, with a weak D call TRBD1 (5 bases). Here the CDR3 reads CASKETGNEQYF. The CDR3 coding sequence is TGTGCCAGCAAGGAAACAGGCAACGAGCAGTACTTC.